This is a list of T cell receptor beta chains from one sample in a study of T cells in Graves' hyperthyroidism and ophthalmopathy. One entry per CDR3 protein results from TCRdb running MiXCR on the multiplex PCR reads. This table holds fewer than 350,000 distinct CDR3 sequences, roughly a fifth found once. The sample consisted of blood. The source of these receptors is a woman between 45 and 60 years old with Graves' hyperthyroidism. Both conserved end residues are part of each CDR3. A D gene is named only where the DNA matches it firmly. Size values are once, few and many counts, or a class for expanded clones, and some rows have none.

>TRBD1|TRBJ2-7|TRBV7-9|-
CASSPRATGSAYEQYF
TGTGCCAGCAGCCCCCGGGCGACAGGGTCCGCGTACGAGCAGTACTTC
>TRBD2|TRBJ2-1|TRBV12-3/TRBV12-4|many
CASSLRAGGRNEQFF
TGTGCCAGCAGTTTAAGGGCGGGGGGGCGTAATGAGCAGTTCTTC
>-|TRBJ1-1|TRBV3-1|many
CASRSGPPNTEAFF
TGTGCCAGCAGATCCGGACCTCCGAACACTGAAGCTTTCTTT
>TRBD2|TRBJ2-1|TRBV5-1|few
CASSFSGTSYNEQFF
TGCGCCAGCAGCTTTAGCGGGACCTCCTACAATGAGCAGTTCTTC
>-|TRBJ2-1|TRBV19|-
CASSSGIYNEQFF
TGTGCCAGTAGTAGCGGGATCTACAATGAGCAGTTCTTC
>TRBD2|TRBJ2-1|TRBV18|many
CASSPGDPGLAGVRQFF
TGTGCCAGCTCACCAGGAGATCCGGGACTAGCGGGAGTAAGGCAGTTCTTC
>-|TRBJ2-7|TRBV19|many
CASSRLASSSEQYF
TGTGCCAGTAGTCGGCTAGCGTCTTCTTCCGAGCAGTACTTC
>TRBD1|TRBJ1-3|TRBV6-1|-
CASSPGHRGGNTIYF
TGTGCCAGCAGTCCGGGCCACAGGGGCGGAAACACCATATATTTT
>-|TRBJ1-5|TRBV7-2|-
CASSPSRGAKAPQHF
TGTGCCAGCAGCCCATCGAGGGGGGCAAAGGCGCCCCAGCATTTT
>-|TRBJ2-1|TRBV24-1|-
CATSDPGTKGSNEQFF
TGTGCCACCAGTGATCCCGGGACAAAAGGGTCCAATGAGCAGTTCTTC
>TRBD1|TRBJ2-7|TRBV9|few
CASSPTGQSYEQYF
TGTGCCAGCAGCCCTACGGGACAGTCCTACGAGCAGTACTTC
>-|TRBJ2-2|TRBV11-2|many
CASSLGYRGGTGELFF
TGTGCCAGCAGCTTAGGGTACAGGGGAGGAACCGGGGAGCTGTTTTTT
>-|TRBJ2-3|TRBV5-5|few
CASSLAVSSDTQYF
TGTGCCAGCAGCTTGGCTGTTTCCTCAGATACGCAGTATTTT
>TRBD2|TRBJ2-1|TRBV5-1|-
CASSFVLAGDSEQFF
TGCGCCAGCAGCTTCGTACTAGCGGGAGACTCTGAGCAGTTCTTC
>-|TRBJ2-7|TRBV20-1|many
CSATPVVSYEQYF
TGCAGTGCTACTCCGGTTGTGAGCTACGAGCAGTACTTC
>TRBD1|TRBJ1-2|TRBV3-1|many
CASSQGTGGFDGYTF
TGTGCCAGCAGCCAAGGGACAGGGGGCTTCGATGGCTACACCTTC
>-|TRBJ2-1|TRBV6-1|many
CASSPKATSYNEQFF
TGTGCCAGCAGCCCCAAGGCAACTTCATACAATGAGCAGTTCTTC
>TRBD1|TRBJ2-1|TRBV12-3/TRBV12-4|many
CASRTGTGGYNEQFF
TGTGCCAGCAGAACCGGGACAGGGGGCTACAATGAGCAGTTCTTC
>TRBD2|TRBJ2-1|TRBV5-1|many
CASSWGFLAASYNEQFF
TGCGCCAGCAGCTGGGGTTTTCTAGCGGCCTCCTACAATGAGCAGTTCTTC
>-|TRBJ1-4|TRBV18|many
CASSPIQGANEKLFF
TGTGCCAGCTCACCGATACAGGGAGCGAATGAAAAACTGTTTTTT
>TRBD2|TRBJ2-3|TRBV29-1|few
CSVGSGRGTDTQYF
TGCAGCGTTGGAAGCGGGAGGGGCACAGATACGCAGTATTTT
>-|TRBJ1-4|TRBV20-1|-
CSAQGPGNEKLFF
TGCAGTGCCCAGGGTCCGGGTAATGAAAAACTGTTTTTT
>-|TRBJ2-7|TRBV9|few
CASSVAGGGYEQYF
TGTGCCAGCAGCGTAGCGGGTGGGGGGTACGAGCAGTACTTC
>TRBD2|TRBJ2-3|TRBV20-1|many
CSASSLERDVTDTQYF
TGCAGTGCTAGTTCGCTGGAGCGGGACGTAACAGATACGCAGTATTTT
>-|TRBJ2-6|TRBV11-3|few
CASSLELRYRSSGANVLTF
TGTGCCAGCAGCTTAGAGCTCCGGTACAGGTCTTCTGGGGCCAACGTCCTGACTTTC
>-|TRBJ1-4|TRBV6-1|-
CASRIGHVEEKLFF
TGTGCCAGCAGAATCGGACACGTTGAGGAAAAACTGTTTTTT
>TRBD1|TRBJ2-3|TRBV19|-
CARPGQGITDTQYF
TGTGCCAGGCCGGGACAGGGTATAACAGATACGCAGTATTTT
>-|TRBJ1-2|TRBV15|many
CATSRDFAAQGYTF
TGTGCCACCAGCAGAGATTTTGCAGCCCAAGGCTACACCTTC
>TRBD2|TRBJ2-7|TRBV6-2/TRBV6-3|many
CASSPGGEPYEQYF
TGTGCCAGCAGCCCCGGGGGGGAACCCTACGAGCAGTACTTC
>TRBD1|TRBJ2-5|TRBV5-5|many
CASSWEPTGSKETQYF
TGTGCCAGCAGCTGGGAACCGACAGGGTCTAAGGAGACCCAGTACTTC
>-|TRBJ2-7|TRBV18|-
CASSPGGQGYEQYF
TGTGCCAGCTCACCCGGGGGGCAGGGCTACGAGCAGTACTTC
>TRBD2|TRBJ2-5|TRBV28|many
CASKRLAGLETQYF
TGTGCCAGCAAAAGACTAGCGGGGTTAGAGACCCAGTACTTC
>TRBD1|TRBJ2-2|TRBV12-3/TRBV12-4|-
CASSFFGTGGPGELFF
TGTGCCAGCAGTTTTTTCGGGACAGGGGGCCCCGGGGAGCTGTTTTTT
>TRBD2|TRBJ2-7|TRBV20-1|many
CSAITGTNTYEQYF
TGCAGTGCTATAACCGGGACTAACACCTACGAGCAGTACTTC
>-|TRBJ1-6|TRBV12-3/TRBV12-4|many
CASSPPGGDNSPLHF
TGTGCCAGCAGTCCGCCCGGGGGGGATAATTCACCCCTCCACTTT
>-|TRBJ1-5|TRBV6-2/TRBV6-3|many
CASSNNIVDQPQHF
TGTGCCAGCAGTAACAACATTGTAGATCAGCCCCAGCATTTT
>-|TRBJ2-3|TRBV5-1|-
CASSLFPQGSTDTQYF
TGCGCCAGCAGCTTGTTCCCCCAGGGGAGTACAGATACGCAGTATTTT
>-|TRBJ2-7|TRBV5-1|-
CASSLVGHEDEQYF
TGCGCCAGCAGCTTGGTGGGACATGAAGACGAGCAGTACTTC